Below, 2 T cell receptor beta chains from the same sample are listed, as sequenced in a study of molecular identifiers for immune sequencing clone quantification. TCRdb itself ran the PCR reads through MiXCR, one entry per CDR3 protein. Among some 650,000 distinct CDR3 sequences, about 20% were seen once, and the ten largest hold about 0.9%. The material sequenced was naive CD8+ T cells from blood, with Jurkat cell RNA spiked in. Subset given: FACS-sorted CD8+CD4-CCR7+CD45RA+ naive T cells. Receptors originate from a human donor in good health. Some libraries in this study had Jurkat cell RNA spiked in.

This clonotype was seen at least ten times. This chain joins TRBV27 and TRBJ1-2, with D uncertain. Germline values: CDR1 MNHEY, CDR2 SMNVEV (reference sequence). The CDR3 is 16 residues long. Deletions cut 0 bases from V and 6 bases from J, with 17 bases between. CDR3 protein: CASSLSGRLAPHGYTF. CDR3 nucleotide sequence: TGTGCCAGCAGTTTATCCGGCAGGTTAGCCCCCCATGGCTACACCTTC.

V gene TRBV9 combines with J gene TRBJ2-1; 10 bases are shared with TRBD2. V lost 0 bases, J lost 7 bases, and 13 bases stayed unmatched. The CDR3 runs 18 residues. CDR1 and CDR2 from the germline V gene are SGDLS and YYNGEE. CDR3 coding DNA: TGTGCCAGCAGCGTAGGGGGTAGCGGGGGGCCTGCGGGGAATGAGCAGTTCTTC. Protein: CASSVGGSGGPAGNEQFF. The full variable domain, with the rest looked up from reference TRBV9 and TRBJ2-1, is DSGVTQTPKHLITATGQRVTLRCSPRSGDLSVYWYQQSLDQGLQFLIQYYNGEERAKGNILERFSAQQFPDLHSELNLSSLELGDSALYFCASSVGGSGGPAGNEQFFGPGTRLTVL.